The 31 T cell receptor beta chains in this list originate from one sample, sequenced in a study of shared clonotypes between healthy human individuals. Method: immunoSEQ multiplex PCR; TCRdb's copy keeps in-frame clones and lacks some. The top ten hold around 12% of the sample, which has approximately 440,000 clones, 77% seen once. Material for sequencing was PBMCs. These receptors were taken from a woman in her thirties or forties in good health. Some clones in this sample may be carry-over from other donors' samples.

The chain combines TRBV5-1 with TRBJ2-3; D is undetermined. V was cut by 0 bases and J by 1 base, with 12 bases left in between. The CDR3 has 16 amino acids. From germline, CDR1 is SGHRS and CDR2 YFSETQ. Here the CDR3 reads CASSLEGGARTDTQYF. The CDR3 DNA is TGCGCCAGCAGCTTGGAAGGCGGTGCGCGCACAGATACGCAGTATTTT.

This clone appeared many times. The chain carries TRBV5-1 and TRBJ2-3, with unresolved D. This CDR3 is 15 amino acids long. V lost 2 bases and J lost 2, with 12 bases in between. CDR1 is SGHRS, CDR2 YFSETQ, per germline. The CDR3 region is CASSLNYYPTDTQYF. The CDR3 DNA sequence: TGCGCCAGCAGCTTAAACTACTATCCCACAGATACGCAGTATTTT.

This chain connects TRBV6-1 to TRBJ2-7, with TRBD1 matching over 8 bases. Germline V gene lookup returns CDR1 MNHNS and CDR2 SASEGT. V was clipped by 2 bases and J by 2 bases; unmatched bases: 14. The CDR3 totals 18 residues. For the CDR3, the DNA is TGTGCCAGCAGTGAATTCGGGCGCCCCGGGACAGGAGCCTACGAGCAGTACTTC. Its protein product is CASSEFGRPGTGAYEQYF.

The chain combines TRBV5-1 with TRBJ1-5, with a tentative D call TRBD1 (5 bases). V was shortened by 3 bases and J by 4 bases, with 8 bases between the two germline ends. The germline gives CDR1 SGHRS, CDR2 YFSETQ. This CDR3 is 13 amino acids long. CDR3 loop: CASSSEGNQPQHF. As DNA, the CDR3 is TGCGCCAGCAGCTCAGAGGGGAATCAGCCCCAGCATTTT.

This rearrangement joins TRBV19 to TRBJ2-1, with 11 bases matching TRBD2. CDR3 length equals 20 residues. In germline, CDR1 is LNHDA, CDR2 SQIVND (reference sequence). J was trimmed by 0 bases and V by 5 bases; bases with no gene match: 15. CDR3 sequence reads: CASSPMGLAAAPVSYNEQFF. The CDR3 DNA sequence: TGTGCCAGTAGTCCCATGGGACTAGCGGCGGCTCCCGTCTCCTACAATGAGCAGTTCTTC.

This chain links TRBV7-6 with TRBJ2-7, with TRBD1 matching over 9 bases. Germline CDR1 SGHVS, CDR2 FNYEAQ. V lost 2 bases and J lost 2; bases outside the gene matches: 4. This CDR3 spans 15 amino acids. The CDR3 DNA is TGTGCCAGCAGCTTACTAGGGACAGGGACCTACGAGCAGTACTTC. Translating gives CASSLLGTGTYEQYF.

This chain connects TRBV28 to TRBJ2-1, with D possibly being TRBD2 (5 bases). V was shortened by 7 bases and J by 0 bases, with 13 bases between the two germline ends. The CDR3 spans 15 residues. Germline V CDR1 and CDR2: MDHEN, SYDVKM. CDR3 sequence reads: CASTKAEFSYNEQFF. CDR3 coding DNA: TGTGCCAGCACCAAAGCGGAATTCTCCTACAATGAGCAGTTCTTC.

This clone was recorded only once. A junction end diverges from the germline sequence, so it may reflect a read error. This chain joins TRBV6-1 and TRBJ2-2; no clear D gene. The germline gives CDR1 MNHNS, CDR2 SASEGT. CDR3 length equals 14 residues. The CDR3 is CASIERGNTGELFF. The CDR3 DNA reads TGTGCCAGCATTGAACGCGGAAACACCGGGGAGCTGTTTTTT.

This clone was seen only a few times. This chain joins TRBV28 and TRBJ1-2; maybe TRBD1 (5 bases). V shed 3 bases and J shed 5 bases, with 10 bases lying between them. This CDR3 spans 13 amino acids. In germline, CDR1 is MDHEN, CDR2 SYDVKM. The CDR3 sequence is CASSFRGGYGYTF. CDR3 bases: TGTGCCAGCAGTTTTAGGGGTGGATATGGCTACACCTTC.

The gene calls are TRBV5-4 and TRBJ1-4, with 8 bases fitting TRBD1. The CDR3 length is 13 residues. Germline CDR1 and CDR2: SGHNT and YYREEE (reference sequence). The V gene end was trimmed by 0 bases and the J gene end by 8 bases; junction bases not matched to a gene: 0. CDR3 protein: CASSLGTGEKLFF. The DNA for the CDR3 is TGTGCCAGCAGCTTGGGGACAGGGGAAAAACTGTTTTTT.

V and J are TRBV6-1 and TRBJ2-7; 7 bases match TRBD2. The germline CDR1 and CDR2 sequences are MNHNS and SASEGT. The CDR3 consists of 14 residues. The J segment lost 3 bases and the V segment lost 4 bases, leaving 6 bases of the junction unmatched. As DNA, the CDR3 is TGTGCCAGCAGTGTGGGGGGGATCCACTACGAGCAGTACTTC. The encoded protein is CASSVGGIHYEQYF.

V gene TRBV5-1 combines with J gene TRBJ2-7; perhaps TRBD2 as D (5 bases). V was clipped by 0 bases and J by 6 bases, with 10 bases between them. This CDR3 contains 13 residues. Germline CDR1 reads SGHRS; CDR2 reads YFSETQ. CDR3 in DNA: TGCGCCAGCAGCTTGGTAACTAGTTCCGAGCAGTACTTC. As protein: CASSLVTSSEQYF.

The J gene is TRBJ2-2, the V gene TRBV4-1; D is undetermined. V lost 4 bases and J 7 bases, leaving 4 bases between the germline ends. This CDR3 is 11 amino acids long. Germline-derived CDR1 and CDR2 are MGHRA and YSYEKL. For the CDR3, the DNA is TGCGCCAGCAGCCGCGTCGGGGAGCTGTTTTTT. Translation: CASSRVGELFF.

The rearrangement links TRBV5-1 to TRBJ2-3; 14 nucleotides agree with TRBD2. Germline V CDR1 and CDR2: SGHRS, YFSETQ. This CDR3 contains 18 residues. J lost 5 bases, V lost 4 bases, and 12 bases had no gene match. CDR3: CASSVTGTSGSGGDTQYF. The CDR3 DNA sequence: TGCGCCAGCAGCGTAACCGGGACTAGCGGGAGTGGGGGAGATACGCAGTATTTT.

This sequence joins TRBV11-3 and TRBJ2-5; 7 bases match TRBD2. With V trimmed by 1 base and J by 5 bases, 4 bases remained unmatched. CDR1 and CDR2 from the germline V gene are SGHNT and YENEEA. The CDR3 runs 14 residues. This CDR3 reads CASSLAGGGETQYF. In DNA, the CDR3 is TGTGCCAGCAGCTTAGCGGGAGGCGGGGAGACCCAGTACTTC.

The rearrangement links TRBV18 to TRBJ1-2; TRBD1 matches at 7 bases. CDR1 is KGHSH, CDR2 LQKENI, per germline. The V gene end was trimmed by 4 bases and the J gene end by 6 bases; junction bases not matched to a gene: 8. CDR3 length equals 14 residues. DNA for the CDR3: TGTGCCAGCTCACGGGAGAGGGGGCAGGATGGCTACACCTTC. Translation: CASSRERGQDGYTF.

In nucleotides, the CDR3 is TGCGCCAGCAGCCAAGACTCATGGGGGACGGGCTCCTACGAGCAGTACTTC. Translating gives CASSQDSWGTGSYEQYF. This chain uses TRBV4-1 with TRBJ2-7, with D possibly being TRBD1 or TRBD2 (5 bases each). The CDR3 length is 17 residues. CDR1 MGHRA and CDR2 YSYEKL come from the germline V gene. The V end was cut by 0 bases, the J end by 0 bases, with 15 bases between.

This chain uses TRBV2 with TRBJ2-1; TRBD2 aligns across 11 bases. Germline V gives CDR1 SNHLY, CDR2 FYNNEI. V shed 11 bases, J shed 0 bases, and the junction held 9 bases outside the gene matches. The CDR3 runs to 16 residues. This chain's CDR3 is CALGTSGLSSYNEQFF. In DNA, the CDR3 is TGTGCCCTCGGGACTAGCGGTCTAAGCTCCTACAATGAGCAGTTCTTC.

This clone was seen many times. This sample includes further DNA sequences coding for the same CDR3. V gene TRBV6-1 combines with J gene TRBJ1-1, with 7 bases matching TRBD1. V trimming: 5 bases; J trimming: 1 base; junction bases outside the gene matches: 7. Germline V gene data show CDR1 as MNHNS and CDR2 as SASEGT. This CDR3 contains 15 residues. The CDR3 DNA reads TGTGCCAGCAGTCCAACAGGGGCCTCGAACACTGAAGCTTTCTTT. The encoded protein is CASSPTGASNTEAFF.

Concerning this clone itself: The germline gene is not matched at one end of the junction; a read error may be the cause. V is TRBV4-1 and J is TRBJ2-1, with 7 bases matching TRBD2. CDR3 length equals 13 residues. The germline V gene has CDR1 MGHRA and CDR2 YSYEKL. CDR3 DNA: TGTGCCAGCAGTGTTGGGGGGGTTAATGAGCAGTTCTTC. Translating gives CASSVGGVNEQFF.

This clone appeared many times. CDR3 residues: CAWGRQQNTEAFF. CDR3 coding DNA: TGTGCCTGGGGAAGACAGCAGAACACTGAAGCTTTCTTT. The chain recombines TRBV30 with TRBJ1-1; possible D gene TRBD1, 5 bases. V was pared by 5 bases and J by 1 base, with 11 bases between. The length of the CDR3 is 13 residues. The germline V gene has CDR1 GTSNPN and CDR2 SVGIG (reference sequence).

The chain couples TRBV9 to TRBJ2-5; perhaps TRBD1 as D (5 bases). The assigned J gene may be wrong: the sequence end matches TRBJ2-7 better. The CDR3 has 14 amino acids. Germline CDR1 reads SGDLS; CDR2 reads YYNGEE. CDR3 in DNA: TGTGCCAGCAGCGTAGCAGACAGCACCTACGAGCAGTACTTC. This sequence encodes CASSVADSTYEQYF.

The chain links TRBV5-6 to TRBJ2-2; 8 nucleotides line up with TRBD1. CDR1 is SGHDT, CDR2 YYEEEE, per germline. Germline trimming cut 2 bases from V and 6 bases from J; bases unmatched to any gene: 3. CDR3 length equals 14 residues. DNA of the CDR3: TGTGCCAGCAGCTTCAGACAGGGGCCCGGGGAGCTGTTTTTT. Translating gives CASSFRQGPGELFF.

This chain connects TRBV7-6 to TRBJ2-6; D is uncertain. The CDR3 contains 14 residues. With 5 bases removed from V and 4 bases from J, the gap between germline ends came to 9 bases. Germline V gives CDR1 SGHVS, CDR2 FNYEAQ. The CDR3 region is CASSPATGANVLTF. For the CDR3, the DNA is TGTGCCAGCAGCCCCGCTACGGGGGCCAACGTCCTGACTTTC.

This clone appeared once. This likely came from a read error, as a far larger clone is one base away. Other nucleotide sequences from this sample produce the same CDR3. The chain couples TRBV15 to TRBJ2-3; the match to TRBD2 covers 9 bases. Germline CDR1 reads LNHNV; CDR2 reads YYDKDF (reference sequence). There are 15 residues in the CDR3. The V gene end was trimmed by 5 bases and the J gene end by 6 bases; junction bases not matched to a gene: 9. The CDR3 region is CATSGVAGGSDTQYF. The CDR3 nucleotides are TGTGCCACCAGCGGAGTCGCGGGAGGGTCGGATACGCAGTATTTT.

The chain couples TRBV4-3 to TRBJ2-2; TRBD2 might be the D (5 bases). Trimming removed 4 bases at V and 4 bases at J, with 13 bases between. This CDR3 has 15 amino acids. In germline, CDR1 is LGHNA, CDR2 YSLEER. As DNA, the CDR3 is TGCGCCAGCAGCCTTAGGACGGGGAGCACCGGGGAGCTGTTTTTT. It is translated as CASSLRTGSTGELFF.

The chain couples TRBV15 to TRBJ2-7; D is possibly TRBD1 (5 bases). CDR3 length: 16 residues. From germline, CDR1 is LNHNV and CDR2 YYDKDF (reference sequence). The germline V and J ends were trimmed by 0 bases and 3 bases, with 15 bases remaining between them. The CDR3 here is CATSRELPDNYYEQYF. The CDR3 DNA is TGTGCCACCAGCAGAGAACTCCCGGACAATTACTACGAGCAGTACTTC.

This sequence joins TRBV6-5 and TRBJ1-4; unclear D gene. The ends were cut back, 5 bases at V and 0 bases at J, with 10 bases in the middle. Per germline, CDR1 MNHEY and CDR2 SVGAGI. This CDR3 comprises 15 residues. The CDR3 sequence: CASSPRGTTNEKLFF. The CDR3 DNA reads TGTGCCAGCAGTCCTCGGGGAACAACTAATGAAAAACTGTTTTTT.

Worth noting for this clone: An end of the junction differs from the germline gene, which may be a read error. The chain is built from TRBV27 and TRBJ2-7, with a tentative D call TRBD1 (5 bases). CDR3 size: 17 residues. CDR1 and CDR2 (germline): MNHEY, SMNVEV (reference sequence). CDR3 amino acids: CANSLAPTVPSVYEQYF. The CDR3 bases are TGTGCCAACAGTTTAGCCCCGACAGTACCCTCTGTCTACGAGCAGTACTTC.

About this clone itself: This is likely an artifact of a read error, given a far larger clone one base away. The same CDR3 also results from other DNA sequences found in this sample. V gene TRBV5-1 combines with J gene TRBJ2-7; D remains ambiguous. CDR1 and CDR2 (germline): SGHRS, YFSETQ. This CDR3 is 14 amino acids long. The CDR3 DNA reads TGCGCAAGCAGCGCAATGGACGGACCCTACGAGCAGTACTTC. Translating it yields CASSAMDGPYEQYF. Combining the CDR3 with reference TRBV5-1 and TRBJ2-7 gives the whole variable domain KAGVTQTPRYLIKTRGQQVTLSCSPISGHRSVSWYQQTPGQGLQFLFEYFSETQRNKGNFPGRFSGRQFSNSRSEMNVSTLELGDSALYLCASSAMDGPYEQYFGPGTRLTVT.

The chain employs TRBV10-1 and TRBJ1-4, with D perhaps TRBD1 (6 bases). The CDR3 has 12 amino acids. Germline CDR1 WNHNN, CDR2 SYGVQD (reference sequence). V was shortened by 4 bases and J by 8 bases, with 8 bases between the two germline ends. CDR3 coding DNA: TGCGCCAGCAGTGCAGGGGACGAAAAACTGTTTTTT. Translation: CASSAGDEKLFF.